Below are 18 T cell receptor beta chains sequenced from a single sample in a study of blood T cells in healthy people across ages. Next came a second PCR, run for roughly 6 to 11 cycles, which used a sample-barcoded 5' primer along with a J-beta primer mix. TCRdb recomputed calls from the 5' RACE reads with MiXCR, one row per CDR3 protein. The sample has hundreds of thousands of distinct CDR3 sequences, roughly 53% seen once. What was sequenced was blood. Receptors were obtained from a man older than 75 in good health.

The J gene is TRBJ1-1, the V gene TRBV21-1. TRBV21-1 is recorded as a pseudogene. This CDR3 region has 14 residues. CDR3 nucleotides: TGTGCCAGCAGCAAAGGTTATCTACGGACTGAAGCTTTCTTT. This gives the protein CASSKGYLRTEAFF.

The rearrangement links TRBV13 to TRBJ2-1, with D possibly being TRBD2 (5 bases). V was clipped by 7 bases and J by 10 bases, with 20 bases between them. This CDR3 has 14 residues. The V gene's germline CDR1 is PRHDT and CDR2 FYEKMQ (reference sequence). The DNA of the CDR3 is TGTGCCAGCACTTCAGGTATAGGGAGACGAGAGCAGTTCTTC. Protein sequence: CASTSGIGRREQFF. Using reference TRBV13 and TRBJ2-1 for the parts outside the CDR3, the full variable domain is AAGVIQSPRHLIKEKRETATLKCYPIPRHDTVYWYQQGPGQDPQFLISFYEKMQSDKGSIPDRFSAQQFSDYHSELNMSSLELGDSALYFCASTSGIGRREQFFGPGTRLTVL.

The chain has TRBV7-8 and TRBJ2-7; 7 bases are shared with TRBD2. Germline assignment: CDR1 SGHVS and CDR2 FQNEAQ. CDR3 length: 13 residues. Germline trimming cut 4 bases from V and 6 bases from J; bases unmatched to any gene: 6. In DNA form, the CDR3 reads TGTGCCAGCAGCTGGGCGGGGAGGGTCGAGCAGTACTTC. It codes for CASSWAGRVEQYF.

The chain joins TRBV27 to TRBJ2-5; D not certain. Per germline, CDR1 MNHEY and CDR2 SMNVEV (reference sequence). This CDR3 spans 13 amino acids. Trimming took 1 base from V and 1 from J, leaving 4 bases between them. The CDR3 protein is CASSLWFQETQYF. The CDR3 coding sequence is TGTGCCAGCAGTTTATGGTTCCAAGAGACCCAGTACTTC.

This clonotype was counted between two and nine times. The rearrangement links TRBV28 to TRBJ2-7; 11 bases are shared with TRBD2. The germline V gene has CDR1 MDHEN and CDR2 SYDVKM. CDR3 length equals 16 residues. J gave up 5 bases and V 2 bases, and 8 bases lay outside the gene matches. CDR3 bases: TGTGCCAGCAGTTTACTATCTAGCGGGAGGTACCACGAGCAGTACTTC. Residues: CASSLLSSGRYHEQYF.

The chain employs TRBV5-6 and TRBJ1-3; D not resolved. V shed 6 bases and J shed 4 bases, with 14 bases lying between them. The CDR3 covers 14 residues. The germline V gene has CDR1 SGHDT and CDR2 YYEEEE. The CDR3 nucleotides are TGTGCCAGCACGAGGGCGGCGGTAGGAAACACCATATATTTT. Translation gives CASTRAAVGNTIYF. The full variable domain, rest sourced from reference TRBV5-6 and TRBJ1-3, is DAGVTQSPTHLIKTRGQQVTLRCSPKSGHDTVSWYQQALGQGPQFIFQYYEEEERQRGNFPDRFSGHQFPNYSSELNVNALLLGDSALYLCASTRAAVGNTIYFGEGSWLTVV.

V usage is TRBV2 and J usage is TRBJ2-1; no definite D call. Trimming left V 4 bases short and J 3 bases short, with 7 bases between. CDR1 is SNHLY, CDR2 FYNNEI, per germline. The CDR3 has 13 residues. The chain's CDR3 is CASSAQLYNEQFF. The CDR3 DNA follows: TGTGCCAGCAGTGCACAGCTCTACAATGAGCAGTTCTTC.

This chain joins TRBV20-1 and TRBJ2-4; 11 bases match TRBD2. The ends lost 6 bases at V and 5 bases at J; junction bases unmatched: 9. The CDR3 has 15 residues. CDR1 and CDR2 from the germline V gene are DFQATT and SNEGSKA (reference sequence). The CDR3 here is CSAHDPLAGENIQYF. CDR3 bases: TGCAGTGCCCACGACCCACTAGCGGGAGAAAACATTCAGTACTTC.

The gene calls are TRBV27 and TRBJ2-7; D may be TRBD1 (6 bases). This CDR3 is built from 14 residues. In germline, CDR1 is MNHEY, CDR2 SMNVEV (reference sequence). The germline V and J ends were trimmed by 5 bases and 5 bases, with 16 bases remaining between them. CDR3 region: CASSPERRGDEQYF. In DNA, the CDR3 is TGTGCCAGCAGTCCTGAGCGCAGGGGCGACGAGCAGTACTTC.

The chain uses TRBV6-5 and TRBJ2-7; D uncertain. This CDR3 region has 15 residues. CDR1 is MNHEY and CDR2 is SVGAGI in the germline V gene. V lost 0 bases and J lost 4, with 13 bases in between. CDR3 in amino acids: CASSYSRSPEYEQYF. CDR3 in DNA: TGTGCCAGCAGTTACTCGCGCAGCCCCGAATACGAGCAGTACTTC.

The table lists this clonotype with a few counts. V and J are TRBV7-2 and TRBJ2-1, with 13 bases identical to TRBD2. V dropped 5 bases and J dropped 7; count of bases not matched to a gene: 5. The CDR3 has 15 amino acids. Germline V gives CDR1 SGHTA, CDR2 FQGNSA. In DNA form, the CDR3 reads TGTGCCAGCAGCCAGACTAGCGGGAGGATAAATGAGCAGTTCTTC. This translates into CASSQTSGRINEQFF.

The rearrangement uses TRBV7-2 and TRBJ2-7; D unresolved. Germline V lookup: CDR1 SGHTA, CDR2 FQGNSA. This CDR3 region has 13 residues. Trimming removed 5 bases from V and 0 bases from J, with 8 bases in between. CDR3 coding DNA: TGTGCCAGCAGCCCATATAGCTCCTACGAGCAGTACTTC. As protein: CASSPYSSYEQYF.

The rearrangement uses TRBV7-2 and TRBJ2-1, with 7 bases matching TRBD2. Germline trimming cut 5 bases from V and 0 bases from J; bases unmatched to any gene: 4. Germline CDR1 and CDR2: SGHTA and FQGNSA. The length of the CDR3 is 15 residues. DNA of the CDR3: TGTGCCAGCAGCGGTAGCGGGCGCTCCTACAATGAGCAGTTCTTC. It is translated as CASSGSGRSYNEQFF.

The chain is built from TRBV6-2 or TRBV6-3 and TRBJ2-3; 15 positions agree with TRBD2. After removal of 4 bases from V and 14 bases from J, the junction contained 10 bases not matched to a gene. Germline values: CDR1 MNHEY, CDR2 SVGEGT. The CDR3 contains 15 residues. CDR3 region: CASSWTSGRGRYAYF. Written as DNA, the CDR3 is TGTGCCAGCAGTTGGACTAGCGGGAGGGGGAGATACGCGTATTTT.

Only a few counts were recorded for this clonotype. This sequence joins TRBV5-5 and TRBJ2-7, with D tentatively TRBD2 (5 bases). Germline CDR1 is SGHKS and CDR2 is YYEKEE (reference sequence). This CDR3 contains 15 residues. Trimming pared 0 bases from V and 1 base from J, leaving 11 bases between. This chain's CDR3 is CASSLGELVSYEQYF. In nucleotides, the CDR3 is TGTGCCAGCAGCTTGGGGGAACTAGTTTCCTACGAGCAGTACTTC.

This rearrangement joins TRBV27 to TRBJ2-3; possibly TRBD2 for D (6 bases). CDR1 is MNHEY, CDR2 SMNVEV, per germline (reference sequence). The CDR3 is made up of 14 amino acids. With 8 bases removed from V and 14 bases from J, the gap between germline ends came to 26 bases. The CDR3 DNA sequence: TGTGCCAGCCAGCGCGGGGTGGGCGACAGAGACGCGTATTTT. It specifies CASQRGVGDRDAYF.

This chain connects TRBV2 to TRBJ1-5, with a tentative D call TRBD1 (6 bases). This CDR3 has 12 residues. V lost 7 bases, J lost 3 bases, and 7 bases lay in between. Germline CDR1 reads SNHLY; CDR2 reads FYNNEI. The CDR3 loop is CASTGDNQPQHF. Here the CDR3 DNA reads TGTGCCAGCACAGGGGACAATCAGCCCCAGCATTTT.

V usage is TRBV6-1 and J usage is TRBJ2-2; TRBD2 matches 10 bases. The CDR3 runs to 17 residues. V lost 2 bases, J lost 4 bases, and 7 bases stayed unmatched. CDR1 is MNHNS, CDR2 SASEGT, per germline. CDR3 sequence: CASSEPSLAGGTGELFF. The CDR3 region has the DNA TGTGCCAGCAGTGAACCGTCTTTAGCGGGAGGCACCGGGGAGCTGTTTTTT.